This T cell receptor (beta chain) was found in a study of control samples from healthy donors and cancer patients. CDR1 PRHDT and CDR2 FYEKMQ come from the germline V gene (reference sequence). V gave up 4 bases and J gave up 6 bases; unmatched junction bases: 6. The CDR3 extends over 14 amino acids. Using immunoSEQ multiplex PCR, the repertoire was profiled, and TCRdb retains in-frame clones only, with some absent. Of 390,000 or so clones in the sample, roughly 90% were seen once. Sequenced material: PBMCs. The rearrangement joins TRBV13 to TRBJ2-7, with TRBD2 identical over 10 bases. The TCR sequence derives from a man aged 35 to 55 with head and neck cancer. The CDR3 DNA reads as TGTGCCAGCAGCTGGAGCGGGGGGGCAAGCGAGCAGTACTTC. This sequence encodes CASSWSGGASEQYF.